This T cell receptor (beta chain) was retrieved from a study of T cell repertoires in cytomegalovirus infection. Background on the study: The public TCR beta signatures pointed to both CMV infection and matching HLA type. Whole-study findings and limits: Totalled public TCR beta family frequency picked out people who carried CMV plus the relevant HLA.

TCRdb reprocessed the reads with MiXCR, giving one entry per CDR3 protein. The sample yields around 530,000 distinct CDR3 sequences, approximately 26% seen once. J lost 3 bases, V lost 5 bases, and 7 bases had no gene match. The CDR3 is made up of 15 amino acids. In regard to this clonotype: Its specificity is not known.

This chain uses TRBV12-3 or TRBV12-4 with TRBJ1-5; TRBD1 agrees at 7 bases. The sample consisted of PBMCs. The receptor was isolated from a human donor in good health (CMV status not recorded). Some clones in this sample may be carry-over from other donors' samples. The CDR3, as DNA: TGTGCCAGCAGTCCCCGGGACAGCCTCAATCAGCCCCAGCATTTT. Amino acid sequence: CASSPRDSLNQPQHF.